These T cell receptor beta chains were read from a single sample in a study of T cell responses to AZD1222 COVID-19 vaccine. TCRdb's copy holds only in-frame clones and misses some; the assay was immunoSEQ multiplex PCR. The sample lists approximately 120,000 clones, approximately 92% occurring once. Sequencing was performed on peripheral blood, taken on day 0 of AZD1222 vaccination. The receptors stem from an adult in good health. CDR3s include the opening cysteine and the closing phenylalanine or tryptophan. The D gene is left open where the match is weak. Not every row has a clone size; where given, it reads once, few, many or a size class.

j_call: TRBJ1-2
v_call: TRBV3-1/TRBV3-2
d_call: -
clone_size: -
cdr3_nt: TGTGCCAGCAGCCAAGTCCAGACTTATGGCTACACCTTC
cdr3_aa: CASSQVQTYGYTF

j_call: TRBJ1-2
v_call: TRBV7-9
d_call: TRBD1
clone_size: -
cdr3_nt: TGTGCCAGCGGAATGGTTGGGGGGGACAGTGGCTACACCTTC
cdr3_aa: CASGMVGGDSGYTF

j_call: TRBJ2-3
v_call: TRBV3-1/TRBV3-2
d_call: -
clone_size: few
cdr3_nt: TGTGCCAGCAGCAGGGGGACTCGAGGTACAGATACGCAGTATTTT
cdr3_aa: CASSRGTRGTDTQYF

j_call: TRBJ1-1
v_call: TRBV9
d_call: -
clone_size: -
cdr3_nt: TGTGCCAGCAGCGTCCATGGGAACACTGAAGCTTTCTTT
cdr3_aa: CASSVHGNTEAFF

j_call: TRBJ1-2
v_call: TRBV3-1/TRBV3-2
d_call: -
clone_size: -
cdr3_nt: TGTGCCAGCAGCCAAGGGGATAATGGCTACACCTTC
cdr3_aa: CASSQGDNGYTF

j_call: TRBJ1-1
v_call: TRBV6-1
d_call: -
clone_size: -
cdr3_nt: TGTGCCAGCAGTGATCGAGGGCGTGAAGCTTTCTTT
cdr3_aa: CASSDRGREAFF

j_call: TRBJ2-7
v_call: TRBV4-2
d_call: TRBD1
clone_size: -
cdr3_nt: TGTGCCAGCAGCCAAGATTACCAGGGGGCTCTTTACGAGCAGTACTTC
cdr3_aa: CASSQDYQGALYEQYF

j_call: TRBJ2-1
v_call: TRBV3-1/TRBV3-2
d_call: TRBD2
clone_size: once
cdr3_nt: TGTGCCAGCAGCCAGGGAAGCACTAGCGGGCGCAATGAGCAGTTCTTC
cdr3_aa: CASSQGSTSGRNEQFF

j_call: TRBJ2-5
v_call: TRBV30
d_call: TRBD2
clone_size: -
cdr3_nt: TGTGCCTGGAGTACCGGACTAGCGGGAGGGGGGGAGACCCAGTACTTC
cdr3_aa: CAWSTGLAGGGETQYF

j_call: TRBJ1-5
v_call: TRBV18
d_call: TRBD1
clone_size: -
cdr3_nt: TGTGCCAGCTCACCGGGACAGGGGTTCGGCAATCAGCCCCAGCATTTT
cdr3_aa: CASSPGQGFGNQPQHF

j_call: TRBJ2-1
v_call: TRBV6-1
d_call: TRBD2
clone_size: -
cdr3_nt: TGTGCCAGCAGTGATGGGGCACTAGCGGGAGTCGTGAATGAGCAGTTCTTC
cdr3_aa: CASSDGALAGVVNEQFF

j_call: TRBJ2-2
v_call: TRBV5-4
d_call: -
clone_size: -
cdr3_nt: TGTGCCAGCAGCTGGGACCTGAACACCGGGGAGCTGTTTTTT
cdr3_aa: CASSWDLNTGELFF

j_call: TRBJ1-2
v_call: TRBV24-1
d_call: TRBD1
clone_size: -
cdr3_nt: TGTGCCACCAGTGATCCCGGACAGGGCCTTAACTATGGCTACACCTTC
cdr3_aa: CATSDPGQGLNYGYTF

j_call: TRBJ2-7
v_call: TRBV6-2/TRBV6-3
d_call: TRBD2
clone_size: -
cdr3_nt: TGTGCCAGCAGTTTGACTAGCGGGTTCTCCTACGAGCAGTACTTC
cdr3_aa: CASSLTSGFSYEQYF

j_call: TRBJ1-1
v_call: TRBV5-1
d_call: -
clone_size: -
cdr3_nt: TGCGCCAGCAGCTTGGGTTTGAACACTGAAGCTTTCTTT
cdr3_aa: CASSLGLNTEAFF

j_call: TRBJ1-5
v_call: TRBV28
d_call: -
clone_size: once
cdr3_nt: TGTGCCACCGGACAGCTTAACGATCAGCCCCAGCATTTT
cdr3_aa: CATGQLNDQPQHF

j_call: TRBJ1-6
v_call: TRBV18
d_call: TRBD1
clone_size: -
cdr3_nt: TGTGCCAGCTCACCACTACTACCGGGACAGGGAAACAATTCACCCCTCCACTTT
cdr3_aa: CASSPLLPGQGNNSPLHF

j_call: TRBJ1-1
v_call: TRBV19
d_call: -
clone_size: -
cdr3_nt: TGTGCCAGTAGCCTGACAGGCCCCACTGAAGCTTTCTTT
cdr3_aa: CASSLTGPTEAFF

j_call: TRBJ2-5
v_call: TRBV15
d_call: TRBD1
clone_size: -
cdr3_nt: TGTGCCACCAGCAGAGATAGACGGACAGGGTCCGAGACCCAGTACTTC
cdr3_aa: CATSRDRRTGSETQYF

j_call: TRBJ2-7
v_call: TRBV27
d_call: -
clone_size: -
cdr3_nt: TGTGCCAGCAGTCTCCAGGCCGGGGAATCCGTCTACGAGCAGTACTTC
cdr3_aa: CASSLQAGESVYEQYF

j_call: TRBJ1-1
v_call: TRBV3-1/TRBV3-2
d_call: -
clone_size: -
cdr3_nt: TGTGCCAGCAGCCCTCCAGGAGTAGTGAACACTGAAGCTTTCTTT
cdr3_aa: CASSPPGVVNTEAFF

j_call: TRBJ2-5
v_call: TRBV20-1
d_call: TRBD1
clone_size: -
cdr3_nt: TGCAGTGCTAGTTTGCCCCAGGGGGCTGGAGAGACCCAGTACTTC
cdr3_aa: CSASLPQGAGETQYF

j_call: TRBJ2-2
v_call: TRBV4-1
d_call: -
clone_size: few
cdr3_nt: TGCGCCAGCAGCCAAGCTCAGGTGTCCGGGGAGCTGTTTTTT
cdr3_aa: CASSQAQVSGELFF

j_call: TRBJ2-7
v_call: TRBV19
d_call: -
clone_size: once
cdr3_nt: TGTGCCAGTAGTCCCCGCCTAGTAGGCGAGCAGTACTTC
cdr3_aa: CASSPRLVGEQYF

j_call: TRBJ1-1
v_call: TRBV12-5
d_call: TRBD1
clone_size: -
cdr3_nt: TGTGCTAGTGGTCCCGGACAGGCCATGAACACTGAAGCTTTCTTT
cdr3_aa: CASGPGQAMNTEAFF

j_call: TRBJ1-4
v_call: TRBV19
d_call: -
clone_size: -
cdr3_nt: TGTGCCAGTAGTATTTCGGGCGGTGGCGAAAAACTGTTTTTT
cdr3_aa: CASSISGGGEKLFF

j_call: TRBJ1-5
v_call: TRBV19
d_call: -
clone_size: -
cdr3_nt: TGTGCTAGTCGGGTCCTGGGGATTAGCAATCAGCCCCAGCATTTT
cdr3_aa: CASRVLGISNQPQHF

j_call: TRBJ2-7
v_call: TRBV24-1
d_call: -
clone_size: -
cdr3_nt: TGTGCCACCATTCGCCTCCGGGACCGGTCCTACGAGCAGTACTTC
cdr3_aa: CATIRLRDRSYEQYF

j_call: TRBJ1-5
v_call: TRBV27
d_call: -
clone_size: -
cdr3_nt: TGTGCCAGCAGTCCGACGGACAGTCCGCTTAGCAATCAGCCCCAGCATTTT
cdr3_aa: CASSPTDSPLSNQPQHF

j_call: TRBJ1-3
v_call: TRBV19
d_call: -
clone_size: -
cdr3_nt: TGTGCCAGTAGTCTATCAGACAGAGCTGGAAACACCATATATTTT
cdr3_aa: CASSLSDRAGNTIYF

j_call: TRBJ2-2
v_call: TRBV7-3
d_call: -
clone_size: -
cdr3_nt: TGTGCCAGCAGCTCTCCAGGCCGGGAGCTGTTTTTT
cdr3_aa: CASSSPGRELFF

j_call: TRBJ2-5
v_call: TRBV11-3
d_call: TRBD2
clone_size: -
cdr3_nt: TGTGCCAGCAGCCCGGGTGAGGCTCTAGCGGGAGGGAGTGAGACCCAGTACTTC
cdr3_aa: CASSPGEALAGGSETQYF

j_call: TRBJ1-2
v_call: TRBV11-3
d_call: -
clone_size: -
cdr3_nt: TGTGCCAGCAGCTTTTACAGGGTGGCCCCATATGGCTACACCTTC
cdr3_aa: CASSFYRVAPYGYTF

j_call: TRBJ1-1
v_call: TRBV19
d_call: TRBD1
clone_size: once
cdr3_nt: TGTGCCAGTACCCTATTCGGGACAGGGGAGAACACTGAAGCTTTCTTT
cdr3_aa: CASTLFGTGENTEAFF

j_call: TRBJ2-1
v_call: TRBV14
d_call: -
clone_size: once
cdr3_nt: TGTGCCAGCAGCCAAGGGCGGCTACCTTACAATGAGCAGTTCTTC
cdr3_aa: CASSQGRLPYNEQFF

j_call: TRBJ1-3
v_call: TRBV18
d_call: -
clone_size: -
cdr3_nt: TGTGCCAGCTCACCAGGGACCGTCAGCTCTGGAAACACCATATATTTT
cdr3_aa: CASSPGTVSSGNTIYF

j_call: TRBJ2-2
v_call: TRBV21-1
d_call: -
clone_size: -
cdr3_nt: TGTGCCAGCCGCCAGGGGTCAACCACCGGGGAGCTGTTTTTT
cdr3_aa: CASRQGSTTGELFF

j_call: TRBJ1-5
v_call: TRBV2
d_call: TRBD1
clone_size: -
cdr3_nt: TGTGCCAGCAGTGAAGATGGGACAGGCAATCAGCCCCAGCATTTT
cdr3_aa: CASSEDGTGNQPQHF

j_call: TRBJ2-1
v_call: TRBV3-1/TRBV3-2
d_call: TRBD2
clone_size: -
cdr3_nt: TGTGCCAGCGGCCAACTAACTAGCGGGAGAGGCGATGAGCAGTTCTTC
cdr3_aa: CASGQLTSGRGDEQFF

j_call: TRBJ2-1
v_call: TRBV4-1
d_call: TRBD2
clone_size: -
cdr3_nt: TGCGCCAGCAGCCAACTTTCGACGGGAGGAGGCGAGTACAATGAGCAGTTCTTC
cdr3_aa: CASSQLSTGGGEYNEQFF

j_call: TRBJ1-1
v_call: TRBV9
d_call: -
clone_size: -
cdr3_nt: TGTGCCAGCAGCGTAGAGGGGCCTGAAGCTTTCTTT
cdr3_aa: CASSVEGPEAFF

j_call: TRBJ2-3
v_call: TRBV9
d_call: TRBD2
clone_size: -
cdr3_nt: TGTGCCAGCAGCGTAAACGAGGTGGCGTACGGACTAGCGGGTCCCAGAGGGAGCACAGATACGCAGTATTTT
cdr3_aa: CASSVNEVAYGLAGPRGSTDTQYF

j_call: TRBJ1-1
v_call: TRBV4-2
d_call: TRBD1
clone_size: -
cdr3_nt: TGTGCCAGCAGCCAACCCTATGGGACAGGGAACACTGAAGCTTTCTTT
cdr3_aa: CASSQPYGTGNTEAFF

j_call: TRBJ2-5
v_call: TRBV5-1
d_call: TRBD1
clone_size: -
cdr3_nt: TGCGCCAGCAGCGCGCCCGGGACAGGGCCTGAGACCCAGTACTTC
cdr3_aa: CASSAPGTGPETQYF

j_call: TRBJ1-2
v_call: TRBV2
d_call: -
clone_size: -
cdr3_nt: TGTGCCAGCAGTGCACAGGGAAACTATGGCTACACCTTC
cdr3_aa: CASSAQGNYGYTF

j_call: TRBJ2-5
v_call: TRBV5-1
d_call: -
clone_size: -
cdr3_nt: TGCGCCAGCAGCTTGGTGGGGGGATTGTTTAAAGAGACCCAGTACTTC
cdr3_aa: CASSLVGGLFKETQYF

j_call: TRBJ1-3
v_call: TRBV2
d_call: -
clone_size: -
cdr3_nt: TGTGCCAGCAGTCCAGACGGAAACACCATATATTTT
cdr3_aa: CASSPDGNTIYF

j_call: TRBJ2-3
v_call: TRBV19
d_call: -
clone_size: -
cdr3_nt: TGTGCCAGTAGTATAGCCACTTGGGGTCAAACGCAGTATTTT
cdr3_aa: CASSIATWGQTQYF

j_call: TRBJ1-1
v_call: TRBV6-5
d_call: -
clone_size: -
cdr3_nt: TGTGCCTTCAAACCCGACGGGGGTCGGACTGAAGCTTTCTTT
cdr3_aa: CAFKPDGGRTEAFF

j_call: TRBJ2-3
v_call: TRBV14
d_call: -
clone_size: -
cdr3_nt: TGTGCCAGCAGCCAAGATCTTTTAGCGGCTCGCACAGATACGCAGTATTTT
cdr3_aa: CASSQDLLAARTDTQYF

j_call: TRBJ1-2
v_call: TRBV29-1
d_call: -
clone_size: -
cdr3_nt: TGCAGCGTTGAATTTTCCGGTCGCTACTTCTATGGCTACACCTTC
cdr3_aa: CSVEFSGRYFYGYTF

j_call: TRBJ1-1
v_call: TRBV6-1
d_call: -
clone_size: -
cdr3_nt: TGTGCCAGCAGTGAAAGGACGGGGAACACTGAAGCTTTCTTT
cdr3_aa: CASSERTGNTEAFF

j_call: TRBJ1-2
v_call: TRBV6-5
d_call: TRBD1
clone_size: -
cdr3_nt: TGTGCCAGGCCTACAGACAGGGGGCCGGGTGGCTACACCTTC
cdr3_aa: CARPTDRGPGGYTF

j_call: TRBJ1-2
v_call: TRBV3-1/TRBV3-2
d_call: -
clone_size: -
cdr3_nt: TGTGCCAGCAGCCCCCGGCAGGGCTATGGCTACACCTTC
cdr3_aa: CASSPRQGYGYTF

j_call: TRBJ2-1
v_call: TRBV19
d_call: TRBD2
clone_size: -
cdr3_nt: TGTGCCAGTAGTGTAAGCGGGAGCTCCTACAATGAGCAGTTCTTC
cdr3_aa: CASSVSGSSYNEQFF

j_call: TRBJ1-2
v_call: TRBV9
d_call: -
clone_size: -
cdr3_nt: TGTGCCAGCAGCGTAGTCCCAGGTACGGGGAAGGTCGTCTATGGCTACACCTTC
cdr3_aa: CASSVVPGTGKVVYGYTF

j_call: TRBJ1-3
v_call: TRBV6-5
d_call: -
clone_size: -
cdr3_nt: TGTGCCAGCAGTTACCTTGGGAGCTCTGGAAACACCATATATTTT
cdr3_aa: CASSYLGSSGNTIYF

j_call: TRBJ1-4
v_call: TRBV27
d_call: -
clone_size: -
cdr3_nt: TGTGCCAGCAGTTACGCAGCTTCTAATGAAAAACTGTTTTTT
cdr3_aa: CASSYAASNEKLFF